This T cell receptor (beta chain) is drawn from a study of T cell responses to AZD1222 COVID-19 vaccine. Findings and caveats of the study: Spike-specific TCR breadth and depth both grew after two AZD1222 doses. Donors skewed white British and female; clonal diversity was possibly underestimated. Researchers took repertoire samples only after the peak T cell response had come. Just a handful of AZD1222 recipients tested seropositive at baseline.

As to this clone: The antigen is not known.

TCRdb's table, derived via immunoSEQ multiplex PCR, lists solely in-frame clones and lacks some. Of roughly 140,000 clones listed, under 95% are singletons. This CDR3 is built from 13 residues. Trimming stripped 8 bases from V and 0 bases from J, with 10 bases between. Germline lookup yields CDR1 MNHEY and CDR2 SMNVEV (reference sequence). This rearrangement joins TRBV27 to TRBJ1-1; D remains unclear. The sequence was collected from an adult in good health. The sequencing here drew on peripheral blood, taken on day 0 of AZD1222 vaccination. The CDR3 bases are TGTGCCAGCGCGGGATTTATGAACACTGAAGCTTTCTTT. Translation gives CASAGFMNTEAFF.